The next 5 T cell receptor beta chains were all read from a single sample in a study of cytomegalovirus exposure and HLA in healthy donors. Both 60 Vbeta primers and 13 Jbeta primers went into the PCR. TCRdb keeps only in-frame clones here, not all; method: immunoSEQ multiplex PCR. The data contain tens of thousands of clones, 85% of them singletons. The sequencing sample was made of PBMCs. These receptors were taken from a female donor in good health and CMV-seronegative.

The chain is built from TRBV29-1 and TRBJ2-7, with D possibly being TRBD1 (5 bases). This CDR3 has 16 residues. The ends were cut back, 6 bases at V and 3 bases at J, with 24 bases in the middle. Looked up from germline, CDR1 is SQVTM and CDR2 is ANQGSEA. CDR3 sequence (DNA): TGCAGCGTGGCGGACCCCCCTAGGGGTGGGAACTACGAGCAGTACTTC. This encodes CSVADPPRGGNYEQYF.

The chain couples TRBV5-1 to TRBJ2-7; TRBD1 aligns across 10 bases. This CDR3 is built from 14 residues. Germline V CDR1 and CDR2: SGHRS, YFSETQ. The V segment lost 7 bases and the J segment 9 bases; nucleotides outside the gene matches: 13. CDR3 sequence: CASRGTGVNLGQYF. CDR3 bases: TGCGCCAGCCGGGGGACAGGGGTGAATCTCGGGCAGTACTTC.

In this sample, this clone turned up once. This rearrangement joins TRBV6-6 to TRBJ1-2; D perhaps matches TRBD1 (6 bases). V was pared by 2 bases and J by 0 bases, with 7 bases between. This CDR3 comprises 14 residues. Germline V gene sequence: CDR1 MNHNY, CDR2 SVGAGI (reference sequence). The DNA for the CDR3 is TGTGCCAGCAGTTACGGGGGCTCTAACTATGGCTACACCTTC. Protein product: CASSYGGSNYGYTF.

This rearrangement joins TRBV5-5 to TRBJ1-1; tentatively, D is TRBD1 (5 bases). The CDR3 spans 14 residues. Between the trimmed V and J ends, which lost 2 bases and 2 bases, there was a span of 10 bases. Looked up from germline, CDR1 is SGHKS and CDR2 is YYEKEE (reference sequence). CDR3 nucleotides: TGTGCCAGCAGCTTCGGCAGGGTCAACACTGAAGCTTTCTTT. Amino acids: CASSFGRVNTEAFF. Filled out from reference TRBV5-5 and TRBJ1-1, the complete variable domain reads DAGVTQSPTHLIKTRGQQVTLRCSPISGHKSVSWYQQVLGQGPQFIFQYYEKEERGRGNFPDRFSARQFPNYSSELNVNALLLGDSALYLCASSFGRVNTEAFFGQGTRLTVV.

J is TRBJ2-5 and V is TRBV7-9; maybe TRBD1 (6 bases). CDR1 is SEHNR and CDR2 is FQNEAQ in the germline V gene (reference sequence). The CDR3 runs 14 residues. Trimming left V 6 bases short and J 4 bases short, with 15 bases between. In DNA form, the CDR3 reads TGTGCCAGCAGAGATTCAGGGGCGGGAGAGACCCAGTACTTC. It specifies CASRDSGAGETQYF.